These 17 T cell receptor beta chains originate from one sample sequenced in a study of shared clonotypes between healthy human individuals (dated by TCRdb to the early 2020s). Library preparation was by the immunoSEQ multiplex PCR assay. This immuneACCESS table, as held by TCRdb, lists in-frame sequences with V and J called but not all clones. Of the missing ones, under half trace to an unresolved V gene in checked studies; the others have no known cause. Counted in this sample were approximately 2,000,000 clones; about nine tenths of them appeared once. Around 0.4% of the sample is taken by the ten largest. Input material: naive CD4+ T cells from PBMCs. According to the study, the label for this sample's cell subset or site signals: CD45RA+ positively selected. The receptors originated from a man younger than 35 in good health. Some clones in this sample may be carry-over from other donors' samples.

This clone was seen more than once but under ten times. The chain uses TRBV28 and TRBJ1-4; D gene unclear. The V end lost 8 bases, the J end lost 13 bases, and 20 bases lay between the germline ends. This CDR3 has 13 residues. Germline CDR1 and CDR2: MDHEN and SYDVKM. CDR3 in amino acids: CASGWVKKAGLFF. The DNA of the CDR3 is TGTGCCAGCGGGTGGGTGAAGAAGGCAGGACTGTTTTTT.

The chain joins TRBV28 to TRBJ1-1; D is unresolved. The CDR3 has 14 amino acids. Germline CDR1 reads MDHEN; CDR2 reads SYDVKM. The V and J ends lost 2 bases and 4 bases respectively, with 11 bases between them. The CDR3 DNA sequence: TGTGCCAGCAGTTTACGGGGATCTACCACTGAAGCTTTCTTT. This sequence encodes CASSLRGSTTEAFF.

This chain connects TRBV5-1 to TRBJ2-5, with 7 positions matching TRBD1. CDR3 length: 15 residues. Germline-derived CDR1 and CDR2 are SGHRS and YFSETQ. Trimming removed 2 bases from V and 4 bases from J; junction bases left unmatched: 8. CDR3 protein: CASSFPTGPGETQYF. Here the CDR3 DNA reads TGCGCCAGCAGCTTTCCGACAGGGCCAGGAGAGACCCAGTACTTC. The full variable domain, with the rest looked up from reference TRBV5-1 and TRBJ2-5, is KAGVTQTPRYLIKTRGQQVTLSCSPISGHRSVSWYQQTPGQGLQFLFEYFSETQRNKGNFPGRFSGRQFSNSRSEMNVSTLELGDSALYLCASSFPTGPGETQYFGPGTRLLVL.

In DNA form, the CDR3 reads TGTGCCAGCAGGGACCAGGGAGCAACTAATGAAAAACTGTTTTTT. This codes for CASRDQGATNEKLFF. The rearrangement links TRBV2 to TRBJ1-4; the D gene is possibly TRBD1 (5 bases). Trimming removed 6 bases at V and 0 bases at J, with 11 bases between. This CDR3 spans 15 amino acids. Germline CDR1 reads SNHLY; CDR2 reads FYNNEI.

V usage is TRBV6-5 and J usage is TRBJ2-7; 9 bases are a match to TRBD2. J lost 2 bases, V lost 6 bases, and 5 bases had no gene match. Germline CDR1 is MNHEY and CDR2 is SVGAGI. This CDR3 comprises 14 residues. CDR3 region: CASRGGGATYEQYF. In nucleotides, the CDR3 is TGTGCCAGCAGGGGCGGGGGGGCCACCTACGAGCAGTACTTC.

V usage is TRBV7-8 and J usage is TRBJ2-3; 8 bases line up with TRBD1. Germline V lookup: CDR1 SGHVS, CDR2 FQNEAQ. The J segment lost 10 bases and the V segment lost 3 bases, leaving 12 bases of the junction unmatched. The CDR3 extends over 15 amino acids. The CDR3 DNA reads TGTGCCAGCAGCTTTGGACAGGGACGAGGTGCTCCGCAGTATTTT. It codes for CASSFGQGRGAPQYF.

This clone was detected once. The chain combines TRBV11-2 with TRBJ2-3; TRBD1 matches at 8 bases. The CDR3 has 15 residues. The trim removed 5 bases at V and 3 bases at J, leaving 7 bases unmatched. CDR1 SGHAT and CDR2 FQNNGV come from the germline V gene. The chain's CDR3 is CASSGKNRGTDTQYF. Written as DNA, the CDR3 is TGTGCCAGCAGCGGGAAGAACAGGGGGACAGATACGCAGTATTTT.

J is TRBJ1-3 and V is TRBV5-5; no definite D call. Between the trimmed V and J ends, which lost 4 bases and 0 bases, there was a span of 14 bases. This CDR3 spans 16 amino acids. Per the germline V gene, CDR1 is SGHKS and CDR2 is YYEKEE (reference sequence). CDR3 bases: TGTGCCAGCAGCGTCCTGGGCATTAGCTCTGGAAACACCATATATTTT. It is translated as CASSVLGISSGNTIYF.

This clone was detected a few times. The chain links TRBV18 to TRBJ1-1, with 8 bases lining up with TRBD1. The CDR3 consists of 15 residues. With V trimmed by 4 bases and J by 5 bases, 9 bases remained unmatched. Per the germline V gene, CDR1 is KGHSH and CDR2 is LQKENI. The CDR3 DNA sequence: TGTGCCAGCTCACTACAGGGGGAAACGGGGACTGAAGCTTTCTTT. Translating gives CASSLQGETGTEAFF.

The rearrangement uses TRBV29-1 and TRBJ2-3, with 10 nucleotides matching TRBD1. In germline, CDR1 is SQVTM, CDR2 ANQGSEA. CDR3 length equals 15 residues. The CDR3 nucleotides are TGCAGTACTACTGGACAGGGGGGGAGCACAGATACGCAGTATTTT. Translating gives CSTTGQGGSTDTQYF.

Comments on this clone: Other nucleotide sequences in the sample specify the same CDR3. The V and J genes are TRBV9 and TRBJ2-3; maybe TRBD2 (5 bases). Looked up from germline, CDR1 is SGDLS and CDR2 is YYNGEE. Trimming removed 0 bases from V and 4 bases from J, with 6 bases in between. CDR3 length equals 13 residues. CDR3 sequence (DNA): TGTGCCAGCAGCGTAGGAGCGGCAGATACGCAGTATTTT. As protein: CASSVGAADTQYF. Drawing the rest from reference TRBV9 and TRBJ2-3, the complete variable domain is DSGVTQTPKHLITATGQRVTLRCSPRSGDLSVYWYQQSLDQGLQFLIQYYNGEERAKGNILERFSAQQFPDLHSELNLSSLELGDSALYFCASSVGAADTQYFGPGTRLTVL.

The V gene is TRBV10-1, the J gene TRBJ2-7, with 7 bases matching TRBD2. The J segment lost 1 base and the V segment lost 3 bases, leaving 6 bases of the junction unmatched. The CDR3 contains 15 residues. Germline lookup yields CDR1 WNHNN and CDR2 SYGVQD (reference sequence). DNA for the CDR3: TGCGCCAGCAGTGATCCTGGCGGGGGATCCTACGAGCAGTACTTC. Protein: CASSDPGGGSYEQYF.

A word on this clone: Other DNA sequences of this sample code for an identical CDR3. The chain is built from TRBV5-1 and TRBJ2-2, with a tentative D call TRBD2 (5 bases). This CDR3 is 16 amino acids long. With 0 bases removed from V and 5 bases from J, the gap between germline ends came to 14 bases. The germline gives CDR1 SGHRS, CDR2 YFSETQ. The DNA of the CDR3 is TGCGCCAGCAGCTTGGCCCTAGCTGTTGGGACCGGGGAGCTGTTTTTT. Amino acid sequence: CASSLALAVGTGELFF.

Points on this clone: Other DNA sequences in this sample translate to the same CDR3. CDR3 sequence (DNA): TGCGCCAGCAGCTTGGTTGGGACCTCCTACAATGAGCAGTTCTTC. This encodes CASSLVGTSYNEQFF. The chain is built from TRBV5-1 and TRBJ2-1; the D gene could be TRBD1 or TRBD2 (5 bases each). The CDR3 extends over 15 amino acids. Germline V gene data show CDR1 as SGHRS and CDR2 as YFSETQ. V was cut by 0 bases and J by 0 bases, with 7 bases left in between.

This chain links TRBV19 with TRBJ1-5; D is unclear. The CDR3 consists of 13 residues. Trimming took off 7 bases at V and 7 bases at J, with 14 bases between the two ends. Germline V gene sequence: CDR1 LNHDA, CDR2 SQIVND (reference sequence). The CDR3 DNA reads as TGTGCCAGTACCCCCTCCCCTGAGCAGCCCCAGCATTTT. It yields the protein CASTPSPEQPQHF.

The rearrangement uses TRBV28 and TRBJ2-1; 12 positions agree with TRBD2. The CDR3 length is 15 residues. CDR1 is MDHEN, CDR2 SYDVKM, per germline. V dropped 4 bases and J dropped 8; count of bases not matched to a gene: 6. The DNA of the CDR3 is TGTGCCAGCAGTTCATCGGGACTAGCGGGTCATGAGCAGTTCTTC. It translates to CASSSSGLAGHEQFF.

The chain is built from TRBV2 and TRBJ2-2; 7 bases line up with TRBD1. The junction had 10 bases not matched to a gene; V was cut back by 6 bases and J by 0 bases. Germline assignment: CDR1 SNHLY and CDR2 FYNNEI. This CDR3 contains 17 residues. The DNA of the CDR3 is TGTGCCAGCAGGGAATCTTGGGACAGAACGAACACCGGGGAGCTGTTTTTT. Translation gives CASRESWDRTNTGELFF.